The T cell receptor (beta chain) under discussion was sequenced for a study of blood T cell repertoires in COVID-19. Sequencing was performed with immunoSEQ multiplex PCR; in TCRdb, only in-frame clones are kept and a portion is missing. The data show 140,000 to 150,000 clones, 80% to 90% seen once. One Seattle source followed patients from active infection through their disease course. This clone was seen a single time. V was clipped by 4 bases and J by 11 bases, with 11 bases between them. The CDR3 length is 10 residues. Germline values: CDR1 DFQATT, CDR2 SNEGSKA (reference sequence). This receptor was identified in a man between 18 and 35 years old with COVID-19, enrolled during active disease. This chain uses TRBV20-1 with TRBJ1-1; D possibly corresponds to TRBD1 (6 bases). Sequencing used peripheral blood. The CDR3 DNA reads as TGCAGTGCTAATACAGGGTGGGCTTTCTTT. This sequence encodes CSANTGWAFF.